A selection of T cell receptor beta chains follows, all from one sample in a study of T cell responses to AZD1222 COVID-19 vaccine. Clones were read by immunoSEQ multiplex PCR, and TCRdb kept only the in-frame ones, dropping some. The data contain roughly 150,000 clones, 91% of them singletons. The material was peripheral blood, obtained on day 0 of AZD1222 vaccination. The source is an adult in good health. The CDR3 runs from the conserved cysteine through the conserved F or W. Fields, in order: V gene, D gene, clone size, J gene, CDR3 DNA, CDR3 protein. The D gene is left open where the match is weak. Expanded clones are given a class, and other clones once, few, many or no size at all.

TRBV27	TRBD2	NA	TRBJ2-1	TGTGCCAGCATTGGGATAGCGGGCAGCTCCTACAATGAGCAGTTCTTC	CASIGIAGSSYNEQFF
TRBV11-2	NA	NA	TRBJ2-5	TGTGCCAGCAGCTTAGATCGAGGGTACGTGCCTGGGGGAGAGACCCAGTACTTC	CASSLDRGYVPGGETQYF
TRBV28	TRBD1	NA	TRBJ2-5	TGTGCCAGCAGTTTGACCACCGCAGGGGGCAAAGAGACCCAGTACTTC	CASSLTTAGGKETQYF
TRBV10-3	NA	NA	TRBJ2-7	TGTGCCATCAGTGGGGGGCGGGCATACAACGAGCAGTACTTC	CAISGGRAYNEQYF
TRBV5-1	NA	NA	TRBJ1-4	TGCGCCAGCAGCTTGGCCGGGACCTTGGGGGAAAAACTGTTTTTT	CASSLAGTLGEKLFF
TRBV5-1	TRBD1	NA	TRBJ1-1	TGCGCCAGCAGCTTGGACAGGACAGGGGTGACTGAAGCTTTCTTT	CASSLDRTGVTEAFF
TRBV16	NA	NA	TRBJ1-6	TGTGCCAGCAGCCAATCTGTGGCAGCCCCCACGTCACCCCTCCACTTT	CASSQSVAAPTSPLHF
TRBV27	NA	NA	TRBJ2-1	TGTGCCAGCCGCATCGGGGTAATGTCCTACAATGAGCAGTTCTTC	CASRIGVMSYNEQFF
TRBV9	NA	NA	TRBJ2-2	TGTGCCAGCAGCGCTACCATACAGGGAGCAGGCGGGGAGCTGTTTTTT	CASSATIQGAGGELFF
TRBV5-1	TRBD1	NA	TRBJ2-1	TGCGCCAGCAGCCGGACAGGGGGAAGCTCCTACAATGAGCAGTTCTTC	CASSRTGGSSYNEQFF
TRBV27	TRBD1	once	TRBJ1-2	TGTGCCAGCAGTACGACAGGGGACCCCTCCTATGGCTACACCTTC	CASSTTGDPSYGYTF
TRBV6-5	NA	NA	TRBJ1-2	TGTGCCAGCAGTTATACGGGGAACTATGGCTACACCTTC	CASSYTGNYGYTF
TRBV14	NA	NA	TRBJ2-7	TGTGCCAGCAGCCAAGATTGGAGCGGCGAGCAGTACTTC	CASSQDWSGEQYF
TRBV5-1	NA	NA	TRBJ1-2	TGCGCCAGCAGCGAGACAGCTAACTATGGCTACACCTTC	CASSETANYGYTF
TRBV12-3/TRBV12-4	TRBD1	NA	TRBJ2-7	TGTGCCAGCAGTTTGACAGGGGCCTACGAGCAGTACTTC	CASSLTGAYEQYF
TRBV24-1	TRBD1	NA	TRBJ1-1	TGTGCCACCAGTGAATCAGGACAGGGAGCTGAAGCTTTCTTT	CATSESGQGAEAFF
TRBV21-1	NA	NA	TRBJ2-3	TGTGCCAGCAGCAAAATGGTCACAGATACGCAGTATTTT	CASSKMVTDTQYF
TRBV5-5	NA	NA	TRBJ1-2	TGTGCCAGCAGCTTGAGCCAGAACAACTATGGCTACACCTTC	CASSLSQNNYGYTF
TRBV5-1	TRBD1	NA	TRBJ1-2	TGCGCCAGCAGCTGGGACAGGGCGTCTGGCTACACCTTC	CASSWDRASGYTF
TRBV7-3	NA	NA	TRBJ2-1	TGTGCCAGCAGCTTAACGGGGGGCTCTTACAATGAGCAGTTCTTC	CASSLTGGSYNEQFF
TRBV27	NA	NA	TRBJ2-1	TGTGCCAGCAGTTTGGGTTACAATGAGCAGTTCTTC	CASSLGYNEQFF
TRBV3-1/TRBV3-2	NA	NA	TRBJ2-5	TGTGCCAGCAGCCAAGAACATGACAATCGGGTTGAGACCCAGTACTTC	CASSQEHDNRVETQYF
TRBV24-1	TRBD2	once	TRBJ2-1	TGTGCCACCAGTGACCGGAGCGGGGGCAATGAGCAGTTCTTC	CATSDRSGGNEQFF
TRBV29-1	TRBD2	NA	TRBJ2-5	TGCAGCGTTGAAGACGGTCGAGTTAGACTGAGCGGGGAAGAGACCCAGTACTTC	CSVEDGRVRLSGEETQYF
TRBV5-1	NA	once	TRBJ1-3	TGCGCCAGCAGCCCGGACACCTCCTTCTCTGGAAACACCATATATTTT	CASSPDTSFSGNTIYF
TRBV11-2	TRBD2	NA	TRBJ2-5	TGTGCCAGCAGCTTAGAAGGCAGCGGGAATCGAGAGACCCAGTACTTC	CASSLEGSGNRETQYF
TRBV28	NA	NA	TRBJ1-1	TGTGCCAGCAGTTTAGGAGGAGATACTGAAGCTTTCTTT	CASSLGGDTEAFF
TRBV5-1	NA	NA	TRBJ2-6	TGCGCCAGCAGCCCCACAGGGAGCTCTGGGGCCAACGTCCTGACTTTC	CASSPTGSSGANVLTF
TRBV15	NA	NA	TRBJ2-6	TGTGCCACCAGCAGAGACGAGCGGGCCCACTCTGGGGCCAACGTCCTGACTTTC	CATSRDERAHSGANVLTF
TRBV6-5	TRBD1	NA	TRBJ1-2	TGTGCCAGCAGGCCAAACAGGGGCAGCTATGGCTACACCTTC	CASRPNRGSYGYTF
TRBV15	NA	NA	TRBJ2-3	TGTGCCACCAGGTCTCAGTGGGATATATCTAGCACAGATACGCAGTATTTT	CATRSQWDISSTDTQYF
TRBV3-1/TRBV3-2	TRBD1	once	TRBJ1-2	TGTGCCAGCAGCCCCAAACAGGGGGCCGGGCGTTATGGCTACACCTTC	CASSPKQGAGRYGYTF